Shown below are 11 T cell receptor beta chains from a single sample sequenced in a study of T cells after yellow fever vaccination. TCRdb re-called the 5' RACE reads with MiXCR, one entry per CDR3 protein. The table has 200,000 to 300,000 distinct CDR3 sequences, over 10% seen once. This specimen consisted of CD4+ T cells sorted from PBMCs, obtained 45 days after the yellow fever booster vaccination. The receptors derive from a man aged 30-40 years who received the YFV17D yellow fever vaccine.

This clonotype was seen at least ten times. V gene TRBV18 combines with J gene TRBJ2-5; 13 nucleotides match TRBD2. Germline assignment: CDR1 KGHSH and CDR2 LQKENI. Losses at the gene ends were 2 bases for V and 4 bases for J; bases not matched to a gene: 1. This CDR3 is built from 15 residues. CDR3: CASSPGLAGVETQYF. The CDR3 coding sequence is TGTGCCAGCTCACCAGGACTAGCGGGAGTAGAGACCCAGTACTTC.

The V gene is TRBV11-1, the J gene TRBJ2-2, with D maybe TRBD2 (6 bases). The CDR3 covers 15 residues. The germline V gene has CDR1 SGHAT and CDR2 FQDESV (reference sequence). V dropped 3 bases and J dropped 3 bases, with 11 bases sitting between them. The CDR3 DNA is TGTGCCAGCAGCTTTTTGGGACTTGACACCGGGGAGCTGTTTTTT. Residues: CASSFLGLDTGELFF.

This clonotype occurred a few times. This rearrangement joins TRBV20-1 to TRBJ2-3; the D call may be TRBD1 or TRBD2 (5 bases each). The V and J ends lost 6 bases and 4 bases respectively, with 20 bases between them. The CDR3 length is 15 residues. CDR1 is DFQATT, CDR2 SNEGSKA, per germline (reference sequence). CDR3 protein: CSAQPLRGAADTQYF. The CDR3, as DNA: TGCAGTGCCCAACCCCTGAGAGGGGCGGCAGATACGCAGTATTTT.

The chain carries TRBV4-3 and TRBJ2-7; tentatively, D is TRBD1 (5 bases). This CDR3 contains 14 residues. V lost 0 bases, J lost 7 bases, and 13 bases lay in between. Germline V gene lookup returns CDR1 LGHNA and CDR2 YSLEER. In nucleotides, the CDR3 is TGCGCCAGCAGCCAAGATAGACTGGGGCGAGAGCAGTACTTC. This sequence encodes CASSQDRLGREQYF.

The table lists this clonotype with a few counts. The V call is TRBV5-1, the J call TRBJ1-4, with D possibly matching TRBD1 (5 bases). This CDR3 has 14 amino acids. V lost 4 bases and J lost 5, with 12 bases in between. Germline V gene sequence: CDR1 SGHRS, CDR2 YFSETQ. The CDR3 spells CASSIETANEKLFF. In DNA form, the CDR3 reads TGCGCCAGCAGCATAGAGACAGCAAATGAAAAACTGTTTTTT.

This clonotype has only a few counts. The CDR3 is CASSPKTGSNEKLFF. The CDR3 DNA sequence: TGTGCCAGCAGCCCTAAGACAGGCAGTAATGAAAAACTGTTTTTT. The gene calls are TRBV7-9 and TRBJ1-4; tentatively, D is TRBD1 (6 bases). The CDR3 spans 15 residues. The germline gives CDR1 SEHNR, CDR2 FQNEAQ (reference sequence). With 5 bases removed from V and 4 bases from J, the gap between germline ends came to 14 bases.

This clonotype has a handful of counts. The DNA for the CDR3 is TGCGCCAGCAGTTCCCAGCTAGCGGGAGTTTCCGATACGCAGTATTTT. Its translation is CASSSQLAGVSDTQYF. The rearrangement uses TRBV4-3 and TRBJ2-3; 10 nucleotides line up with TRBD2. V dropped 6 bases and J dropped 6; count of bases not matched to a gene: 12. The V gene's germline CDR1 is LGHNA and CDR2 YSLEER. This CDR3 has 16 residues.

A few counts support this clonotype. CDR3: CASSILLANNEQFF. The CDR3 region has the DNA TGTGCCAGCAGCATACTACTAGCGAACAATGAGCAGTTCTTC. The gene calls are TRBV5-5 and TRBJ2-1; 7 nucleotides agree with TRBD2. This CDR3 contains 14 residues. J lost 5 bases, V lost 4 bases, and 6 bases had no gene match. Germline V gene sequence: CDR1 SGHKS, CDR2 YYEKEE (reference sequence).

This clonotype was recorded at least ten times. The genes are TRBV20-1 and TRBJ2-2; 8 bases fit TRBD2. J lost 4 bases, V lost 0 bases, and 4 bases had no gene match. Germline CDR1 and CDR2: DFQATT and SNEGSKA (reference sequence). The length of the CDR3 is 15 residues. The CDR3 loop reads CSARDSTSGTGELFF. The DNA of the CDR3 is TGCAGTGCTAGAGATTCAACTAGCGGCACCGGGGAGCTGTTTTTT.

This clonotype was recorded a few times. V is TRBV12-3 or TRBV12-4 and J is TRBJ2-1; TRBD2 is a possible D gene (6 bases). The ends were cut back, 6 bases at V and 8 bases at J, with 17 bases in the middle. This CDR3 spans 14 amino acids. CDR3 DNA sequence: TGTGCCAGCAGGCCGGACTACACTTGGGATGAGCAGTTCTTC. This encodes CASRPDYTWDEQFF.

The chain links TRBV28 to TRBJ2-1; perhaps TRBD1 as D (6 bases). Germline V gene data show CDR1 as MDHEN and CDR2 as SYDVKM. CDR3 size: 15 residues. The V gene lost 3 bases and the J gene lost 4 bases, with 13 bases spanning the gap. The DNA for the CDR3 is TGTGCCAGCAGTTTGGCAGGGGTCAATTACAATGAGCAGTTCTTC. It is translated as CASSLAGVNYNEQFF.